This TCR beta chain was recorded in a study of blood T cell repertoires in COVID-19. Per the germline V gene, CDR1 is SEHNR and CDR2 is FQNEAQ (reference sequence). After removal of 5 bases from V and 1 base from J, the junction contained 5 bases not matched to a gene. CDR3 length: 15 residues. Profiling relied on immunoSEQ multiplex PCR, and the TCRdb table lists in-frame clones only, not all of them. The sample comprises over 600,000 clones, over 80% of which are singletons, and roughly 0.25% rests with the top ten. This TCR was recovered from a woman younger than 30 with acute or convalescent COVID-19. Sequencing was performed on peripheral blood. The chain couples TRBV7-9 to TRBJ1-1; 9 positions match TRBD1. CDR3 sequence (DNA): TGTGCCAGCAGCCACCGGGACAGGGCGAACACTGAAGCTTTCTTT. Translating it yields CASSHRDRANTEAFF.